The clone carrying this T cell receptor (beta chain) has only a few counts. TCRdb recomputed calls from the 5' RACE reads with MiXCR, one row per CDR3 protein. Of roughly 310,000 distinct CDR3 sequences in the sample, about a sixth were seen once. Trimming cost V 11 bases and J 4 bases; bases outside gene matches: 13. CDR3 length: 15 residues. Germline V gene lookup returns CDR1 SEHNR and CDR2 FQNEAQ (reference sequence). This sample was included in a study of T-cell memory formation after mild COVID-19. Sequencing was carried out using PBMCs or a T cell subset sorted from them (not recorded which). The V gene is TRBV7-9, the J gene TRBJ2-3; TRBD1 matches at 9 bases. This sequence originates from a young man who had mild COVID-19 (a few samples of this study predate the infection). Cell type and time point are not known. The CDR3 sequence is CAANPDRGAPDTQYF. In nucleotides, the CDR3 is TGTGCCGCGAACCCGGACAGGGGTGCCCCAGATACGCAGTATTTT.